The rows below give T cell receptor beta chains drawn from one sample of a study of blood T cell repertoires in COVID-19. Generated by immunoSEQ multiplex PCR, the TCRdb table keeps only in-frame clones and is missing some. The data show a few hundred thousand clones, 85% to 90% seen once. Sample: peripheral blood. All receptors derive from a man between 18 and 29 years old with active or convalescent COVID-19. Both conserved end residues are part of each CDR3. The D gene is left open where the match is weak. A clone size is listed for some rows: how often the clone was seen (once, few, many), or a class if it is expanded.

clone_size j_call d_call v_call cdr3_aa cdr3_nt
- TRBJ1-2 - TRBV7-9 CASNEFRGRYGYTF TGTGCCAGCAACGAATTCAGGGGCAGATATGGCTACACCTTC
few TRBJ2-7 - TRBV19 CATEGSGYEQYF TGTGCCACCGAAGGCAGCGGCTACGAGCAGTACTTC
- TRBJ2-5 - TRBV5-1 CASKRNLGETQYF TGCGCCAGCAAGCGTAACCTCGGGGAGACCCAGTACTTC
- TRBJ2-5 - TRBV29-1 CSVEGELVQETQYF TGCAGCGTTGAAGGGGAACTAGTTCAAGAGACCCAGTACTTC
- TRBJ1-4 TRBD1 TRBV15 CATGTGIYEKLFF TGTGCCACCGGGACAGGGATTTATGAAAAACTGTTTTTT
- TRBJ1-5 TRBD1 TRBV7-3 CASSSTGGGQPQHF TGTGCCAGCAGCTCTACAGGGGGGGGACAGCCCCAGCATTTT
few TRBJ1-4 - TRBV3-1/TRBV3-2 CASSQDLGVGYEKLFF TGTGCCAGCAGCCAAGATCTCGGAGTGGGTTATGAAAAACTGTTTTTT
- TRBJ2-1 - TRBV2 CASHQRASVMGEQFF TGTGCCAGCCACCAGCGGGCTTCCGTGATGGGGGAGCAGTTCTTC
- TRBJ2-7 TRBD1 TRBV9 CASSVGTGGSYEQYF TGTGCCAGCAGCGTTGGGACAGGGGGCTCCTACGAGCAGTACTTC
- TRBJ1-2 - TRBV6-5 CASSYDRSNYGYTF TGTGCCAGCAGTTACGACAGGTCGAACTATGGCTACACCTTC
- TRBJ2-1 TRBD1 TRBV19 CASSQGDGSYNEQFF TGTGCCAGTAGTCAGGGGGACGGCTCCTACAATGAGCAGTTCTTC
once TRBJ1-6 TRBD1 TRBV28 CASSRQGRSPLHF TGTGCCAGCAGCCGACAGGGGAGGTCACCCCTCCACTTT
- TRBJ2-7 - TRBV2 CASPADPTGYYEQYF TGTGCCAGCCCCGCCGACCCGACAGGTTATTACGAGCAGTACTTC
- TRBJ2-5 TRBD2 TRBV14 CASSQDGPGGLYQETQYF TGTGCCAGCAGCCAAGATGGCCCCGGGGGGTTGTACCAAGAGACCCAGTACTTC
few TRBJ2-2 TRBD2 TRBV5-6 CASSSTRGVGTGELFF TGTGCCAGCAGCTCGACGCGGGGGGTCGGCACCGGGGAGCTGTTTTTT
- TRBJ1-2 TRBD1 TRBV18 CASSPSPSGTGVGGYTF TGTGCCAGCTCACCATCTCCTAGCGGGACAGGGGTTGGAGGCTACACCTTC
few TRBJ2-1 TRBD2 TRBV7-3 CASSSALTSDEQFF TGTGCCAGCAGCTCAGCCTTGACTAGCGATGAGCAGTTCTTC
few TRBJ1-5 - TRBV4-1 CASSLDYSNQPQHF TGCGCCAGCAGCCTGGACTATAGCAATCAGCCCCAGCATTTT
- TRBJ2-1 TRBD1 TRBV29-1 CSARAQGAQFF TGCAGCGCTCGCGCACAGGGGGCCCAGTTCTTC
once TRBJ1-2 TRBD1 TRBV6-6 CASSYSGDSPYGYTF TGTGCCAGCAGTTACTCAGGGGACAGCCCGTATGGCTACACCTTC
- TRBJ2-7 - TRBV20-1 CSGKAGDEQYF TGCAGTGGAAAAGCAGGGGACGAGCAGTACTTC
once TRBJ2-7 - TRBV12-3/TRBV12-4 CASSLVGAYEQYF TGTGCCAGCAGTTTGGTAGGGGCCTACGAGCAGTACTTC
- TRBJ1-4 - TRBV28 CASREGGAGEKLFF TGTGCCAGCAGAGAGGGGGGGGCTGGGGAAAAACTGTTTTTT
many TRBJ2-7 - TRBV28 CASRGAPLNEQYF TGTGCCAGCAGGGGGGCGCCACTAAACGAGCAGTACTTC
- TRBJ2-1 - TRBV14 CASSQTPHEQFF TGTGCCAGCAGCCAGACTCCCCATGAGCAGTTCTTC
- TRBJ2-1 - TRBV13 CASGVAEYNEQFF TGTGCCAGCGGGGTAGCGGAATACAATGAGCAGTTCTTC
- TRBJ2-7 - TRBV7-9 CASSLFGYEQYF TGTGCCAGCAGCTTATTCGGCTACGAGCAGTACTTC
- TRBJ2-1 TRBD1 TRBV11-3 CASSSRQGSNEQFF TGTGCCAGCAGCTCTCGACAGGGAAGCAATGAGCAGTTCTTC
- TRBJ1-4 TRBD1 TRBV25-1 CASSGRGQGLFF TGTGCCAGCAGTGGGCGGGGACAGGGGTTATTTTTT
- TRBJ2-7 TRBD2 TRBV3-1/TRBV3-2 CASSRLAGGLYEQYF TGTGCCAGCAGCCGACTAGCGGGAGGCCTCTACGAGCAGTACTTC
- TRBJ2-1 - TRBV19 CASSMGDRPNNEQFF TGTGCCAGTAGTATGGGCGACAGACCGAACAATGAGCAGTTCTTC
once TRBJ1-5 - TRBV7-2 CASSLVADLGQPQHF TGTGCCAGCAGCTTAGTGGCGGATCTGGGTCAGCCCCAGCATTTT
- TRBJ1-5 - TRBV6-5 CASRGTPNQPQHF TGTGCCAGCAGGGGGACACCTAATCAGCCCCAGCATTTT
- TRBJ2-1 - TRBV20-1 CSASIGRGVHEQFF TGCAGTGCTAGTATAGGCAGGGGGGTCCATGAGCAGTTCTTC
- TRBJ1-1 - TRBV6-4 CATSNGGSTEAFF TGTGCCACATCGAACGGGGGGAGCACTGAAGCTTTCTTT
- TRBJ1-3 TRBD1 TRBV9 CASSGTGGLNTIYF TGTGCCAGCAGCGGAACAGGGGGATTAAACACCATATATTTT
once TRBJ2-5 - TRBV11-2 CASSLRGGAQYF TGTGCCAGCAGCTTAAGGGGGGGGGCCCAGTACTTC
- TRBJ2-5 - TRBV5-1 CASSLSREETQYF TGCGCCAGCAGCTTATCACGAGAAGAGACCCAGTACTTC
- TRBJ2-2 TRBD2 TRBV18 CASSREDGELFF TGTGCCAGCTCCCGGGAGGACGGGGAGCTGTTTTTT
- TRBJ2-2 - TRBV11-3 CASRGEAGELFF TGTGCCAGCAGGGGTGAGGCCGGGGAGCTGTTTTTT
- TRBJ2-1 TRBD2 TRBV5-6 CASSVGLAGGPRQFF TGTGCCAGCAGCGTGGGACTAGCGGGAGGGCCCCGGCAGTTCTTC
- TRBJ2-7 - TRBV30 CAWSSSALGQYF TGTGCCTGGAGTTCTAGCGCCCTGGGGCAGTACTTC
- TRBJ2-2 TRBD2 TRBV24-1 CATGVGLADTGELFF TGTGCCACCGGGGTAGGACTAGCGGACACCGGGGAGCTGTTTTTT
- TRBJ2-3 - TRBV5-1 CASSWTAGLLRRSSTDTQYF TGCGCCAGCAGCTGGACCGCCGGACTATTACGGAGGTCTAGCACAGATACGCAGTATTTT